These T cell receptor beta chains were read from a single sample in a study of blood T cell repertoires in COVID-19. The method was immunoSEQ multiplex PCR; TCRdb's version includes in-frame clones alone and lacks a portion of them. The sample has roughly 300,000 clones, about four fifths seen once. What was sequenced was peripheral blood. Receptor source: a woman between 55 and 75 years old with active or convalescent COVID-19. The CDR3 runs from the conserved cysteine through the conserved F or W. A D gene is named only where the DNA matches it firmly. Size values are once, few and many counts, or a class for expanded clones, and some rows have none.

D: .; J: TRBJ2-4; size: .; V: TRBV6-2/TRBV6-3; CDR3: CASSRRQALYLAKNIQYF; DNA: TGTGCCAGCAGTCGCCGACAGGCGCTATACCTAGCCAAAAACATTCAGTACTTC
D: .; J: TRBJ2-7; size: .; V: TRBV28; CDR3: CASSFTDSYEQYF; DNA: TGTGCCAGCAGTTTCACTGACTCCTACGAGCAGTACTTC
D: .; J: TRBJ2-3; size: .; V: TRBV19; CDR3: CASSVASRGSTDTQYF; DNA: TGTGCCAGTAGTGTTGCTTCTCGGGGAAGCACAGATACGCAGTATTTT
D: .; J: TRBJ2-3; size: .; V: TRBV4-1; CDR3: CASSQGSTGQTTQYF; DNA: TGCGCCAGCAGCCAAGGATCCACTGGGCAAACTACGCAGTATTTT
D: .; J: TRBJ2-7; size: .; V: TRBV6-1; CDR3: CASSELVHSYEQYF; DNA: TGTGCCAGCAGTGAACTCGTACACTCCTACGAGCAGTACTTC
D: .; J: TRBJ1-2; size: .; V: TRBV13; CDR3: CASSGPGTHTNYGYTF; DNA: TGTGCCAGCAGCGGACCCGGGACACACACTAACTATGGCTACACCTTC
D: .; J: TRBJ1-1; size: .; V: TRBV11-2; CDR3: CASSLNRPTGYTEAFF; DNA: TGTGCCAGCAGCTTAAATCGACCAACAGGGTACACTGAAGCTTTCTTT
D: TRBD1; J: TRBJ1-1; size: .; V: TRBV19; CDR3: CASSIDITGVNTEAFF; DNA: TGTGCCAGTAGTATAGATATCACAGGGGTAAACACTGAAGCTTTCTTT
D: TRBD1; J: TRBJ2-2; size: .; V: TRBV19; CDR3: CASGDRWRNTGELFF; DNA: TGTGCCAGTGGGGACAGATGGAGAAACACCGGGGAGCTGTTTTTT
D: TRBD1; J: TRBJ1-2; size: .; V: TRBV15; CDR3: CATCDPTGDYGYTF; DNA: TGTGCCACCTGCGATCCGACAGGGGACTATGGCTACACCTTC
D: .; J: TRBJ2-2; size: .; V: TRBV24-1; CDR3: CATSDLRGGELFF; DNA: TGTGCCACCAGTGATTTGCGGGGAGGGGAGCTGTTTTTT
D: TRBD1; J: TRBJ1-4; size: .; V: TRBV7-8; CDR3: CASSSGQGAGEKLFF; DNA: TGTGCCAGCAGCTCCGGACAGGGGGCCGGTGAAAAACTGTTTTTT
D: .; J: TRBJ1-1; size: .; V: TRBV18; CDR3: CASSTRGANTEAFF; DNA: TGTGCCAGCTCAACCAGGGGCGCGAACACTGAAGCTTTCTTT
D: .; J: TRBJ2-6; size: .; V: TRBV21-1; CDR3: CASSKYSGVSSSGANVLTF; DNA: TGTGCCAGCAGCAAATATAGCGGGGTCTCCAGCTCTGGGGCCAACGTCCTGACTTTC
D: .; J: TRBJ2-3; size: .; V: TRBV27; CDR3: CASSLAARDTQYF; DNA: TGTGCCAGCAGTTTAGCGGCGAGGGATACGCAGTATTTT
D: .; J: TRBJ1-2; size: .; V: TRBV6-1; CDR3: CASSEGPNSRSSRSF; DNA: TGTGCCAGCAGTGAAGGTCCCAACAGTCGGTCGTCCCGGTCCTTC
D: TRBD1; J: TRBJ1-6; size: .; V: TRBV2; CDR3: CASSVLTGGNSPLHF; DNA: TGTGCCAGCAGTGTTTTAACAGGGGGGAATTCACCCCTCCACTTT
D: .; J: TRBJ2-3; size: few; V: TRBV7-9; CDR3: CASSLDVADTQYF; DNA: TGTGCCAGCAGCTTAGACGTAGCAGATACGCAGTATTTT
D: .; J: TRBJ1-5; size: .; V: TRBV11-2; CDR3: CASSLERFQPQHF; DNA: TGTGCCAGCAGCTTAGAGCGATTTCAGCCCCAGCATTTT
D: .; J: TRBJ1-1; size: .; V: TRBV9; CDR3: CASSPGGDLNTEAFF; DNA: TGTGCCAGCAGCCCCGGGGGGGACCTTAACACTGAAGCTTTCTTT
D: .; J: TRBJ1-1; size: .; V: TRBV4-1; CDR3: CASSQAGWGTEAFF; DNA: TGCGCCAGCAGCCAAGCAGGGTGGGGCACTGAAGCTTTCTTT
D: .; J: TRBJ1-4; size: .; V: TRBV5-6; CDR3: CASSLAAGRGGEKLFF; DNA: TGTGCCAGCAGCTTGGCCGCCGGGCGCGGAGGTGAAAAACTGTTTTTT
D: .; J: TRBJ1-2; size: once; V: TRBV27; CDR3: CASSLSGGANYGYTF; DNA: TGTGCCAGCAGTTTATCGGGGGGAGCTAACTATGGCTACACCTTC
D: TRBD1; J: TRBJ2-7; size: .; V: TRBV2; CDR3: CASSKDRAEQYF; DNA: TGTGCCAGCAGCAAAGACAGGGCCGAGCAGTACTTC
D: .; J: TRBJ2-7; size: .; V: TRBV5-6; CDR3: CASSLYRDDEQYF; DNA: TGTGCCAGCAGCTTGTACAGGGACGACGAGCAGTACTTC
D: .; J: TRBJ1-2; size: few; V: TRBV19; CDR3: CASSISQGYGYTF; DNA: TGTGCCAGTAGTATAAGCCAGGGCTATGGCTACACCTTC
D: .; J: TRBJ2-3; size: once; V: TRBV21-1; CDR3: CASILQRAASGGCTDTQYF; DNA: TGTGCCAGCATCCTTCAAAGGGCAGCTAGCGGGGGCTGCACAGATACGCAGTATTTT
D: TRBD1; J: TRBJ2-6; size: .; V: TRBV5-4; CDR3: CASTKGADGANVLTF; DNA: TGTGCCAGCACCAAGGGGGCTGATGGGGCCAACGTCCTGACTTTC
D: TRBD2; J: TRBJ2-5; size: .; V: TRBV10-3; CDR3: CAISESIGGGALETQYF; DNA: TGTGCCATCAGTGAAAGCATTGGCGGGGGGGCCTTGGAGACCCAGTACTTC